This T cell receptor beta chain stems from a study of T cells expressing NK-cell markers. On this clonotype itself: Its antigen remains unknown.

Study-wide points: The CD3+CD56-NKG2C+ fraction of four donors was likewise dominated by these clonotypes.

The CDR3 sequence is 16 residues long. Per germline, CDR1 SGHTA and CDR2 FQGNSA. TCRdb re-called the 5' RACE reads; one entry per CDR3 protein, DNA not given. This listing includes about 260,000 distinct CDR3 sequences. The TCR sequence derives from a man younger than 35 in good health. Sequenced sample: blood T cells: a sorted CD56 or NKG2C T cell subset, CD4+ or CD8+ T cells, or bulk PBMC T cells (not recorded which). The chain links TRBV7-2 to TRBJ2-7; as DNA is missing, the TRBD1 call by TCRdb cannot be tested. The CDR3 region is CASSLAVGTGKGEQYF. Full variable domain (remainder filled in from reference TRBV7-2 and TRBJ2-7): GAGVSQSPSNKVTEKGKDVELRCDPISGHTALYWYRQSLGQGLEFLIYFQGNSAPDKSGLPSDRFSAERTGGSVSTLTIQRTQQEDSAVYLCASSLAVGTGKGEQYFGPGTRLTVT.